This T cell receptor beta chain was captured in a study of CD8+CD57+ T cells in acquired aplastic anemia. Germline-derived CDR1 and CDR2 are DFQATT and SNEGSKA (reference sequence). J was trimmed by 5 bases and V by 6 bases; bases with no gene match: 8. The CDR3 contains 13 residues. Genomic DNA was employed as the template in profiling TCR beta VDJ and CDR3. TCRdb re-called the reads through MiXCR, storing one row per CDR3 protein. The table lists some 130,000 distinct CDR3 sequences, 40% to 45% of them singletons. The rearrangement uses TRBV20-1 and TRBJ2-5, with 8 bases fitting TRBD2. Sequencing input: sorted CD4+, CD8+, or CD8+CD57+ T cells (not recorded which) from PBMCs. This TCR was sampled from a human donor in good health, serving as a control. The CDR3 spells CSAPKAGVETQYF. In DNA form, the CDR3 reads TGCAGTGCCCCTAAAGCGGGGGTGGAGACCCAGTACTTC.